The present TCR beta chain was sequenced within a study of CD8 T cells in Susac syndrome. Study information: Sequenced Susac syndrome patients included about six with active disease and about 8 who were in remission.

Random-hexamer reverse transcription was applied to roughly 0.5 to 1 ug RNA. Multiplex immunoSEQ PCR targeted 54 Vbeta and 13 Jbeta TCR beta segments. In TCRdb, the immunoSEQ multiplex PCR reads were re-called with MiXCR into one record per CDR3 protein. The sample shows under 90,000 distinct CDR3 sequences, over 90% of them seen only once. The germline CDR1 and CDR2 sequences are MDHEN and SYDVKM. Trimming removed 2 bases at V and 8 bases at J, with 9 bases between. There are 12 residues in the CDR3. Sequencing of TCR beta was undertaken in CD8+ and CD4+ T cells derived from blood. The rearrangement joins TRBV28 to TRBJ1-1, with D possibly TRBD1 on 6 matching bases. Input material: CD8+ T cells from PBMCs. The source is a human donor with Susac syndrome. CDR3 sequence (DNA): TGTGCCAGCAGTTTAGGGACATCCGAAGCTTTCTTT. Translated, it gives CASSLGTSEAFF.